Described below is a single T cell receptor beta chain sequence and its context. What it binds is unknown. Beta-chain TCR CDR3 regions were amplified from RNA transcripts. First-round RT-PCR relied on HTBI primers, and a second-round multiplex PCR came next. TCRdb redid the calling of the multiplex PCR reads with MiXCR, one entry per CDR3 protein. The sample consists of about 740,000 distinct CDR3 sequences, about 44% of them appearing once. The CDR3 has 12 residues. Germline loops: CDR1 SEHNR, CDR2 FQNEAQ (reference sequence). V was pared by 5 bases and J by 10 bases, with 14 bases between. PBMCs were isolated by Ficoll-Paque density gradient centrifugation, using 7.5 to 10 ml of fresh peripheral blood as the starting material. The sample originates from a study of Graves' ophthalmopathy and Graves' hyperthyroidism. Findings of the study overall: Ophthalmopathy progression was predicted with under 71% sensitivity and around 78% specificity.

This clonotype was obtained from an adult man with Graves' ophthalmopathy. The chain combines TRBV7-9 with TRBJ2-5, with D perhaps matching TRBD1 (6 bases). The sequencing input was peripheral blood. CDR3 amino acids: CASSVSTGIQYF. In nucleotides, the CDR3 is TGTGCCAGCAGCGTCTCTACAGGGATCCAGTACTTC.